This TCR beta chain was identified in a study of cytomegalovirus exposure and HLA in healthy donors. Germline loops: CDR1 SGHRS, CDR2 YFSETQ. V shed 7 bases and J 2 bases; nucleotides not matched to a gene: 11. The CDR3 loop spans 16 amino acids. In the PCR, 60 Vbeta and 13 Jbeta primers were used. As handled by the study authors: A later analysis counted around 74 million unique TCR beta chains, some 10 million shared. Profiled with immunoSEQ multiplex PCR; TCRdb holds only in-frame clones, not every one. V, J and clone size derive from that table, while D and trimming were established from the DNA sequence. The sample records roughly 150,000 clones, about 72% being singletons.

The gene calls are TRBV5-1 and TRBJ2-5; 10 bases agree with TRBD2. The source material was PBMCs. The source of this sequence is a man aged 60 to 75 in good health and CMV-seronegative. The CDR3 protein is CASAGLAGVQQETQYF. The CDR3 DNA sequence: TGCGCCAGCGCCGGGCTAGCGGGAGTACAACAAGAGACCCAGTACTTC. Full variable domain (remainder filled in from reference TRBV5-1 and TRBJ2-5): KAGVTQTPRYLIKTRGQQVTLSCSPISGHRSVSWYQQTPGQGLQFLFEYFSETQRNKGNFPGRFSGRQFSNSRSEMNVSTLELGDSALYLCASAGLAGVQQETQYFGPGTRLLVL.